This T cell receptor (beta chain) appears in the sequencing data of a study of T cell repertoires in cytomegalovirus infection. Across the study: Matching HLA type and CMV infection were both indicated by public TCR beta signatures.

TCRdb passed the reads through MiXCR, listing each CDR3 protein once. The data show around 47,000 distinct CDR3 sequences, roughly 21% seen once. Details on this clonotype: Its antigen is still unknown.

The CDR3 is 14 amino acids. Germline loops: CDR1 SGHAT, CDR2 FQNNGV. J was trimmed by 7 bases and V by 5 bases; bases with no gene match: 3. The chain has TRBV11-2 and TRBJ2-1, with TRBD2 matching over 12 bases. Sequencing was performed on CD8+ T cells from cultured PBMCs, taken from culture after CMV antigen stimulation. The clonotype originates from a human donor in good health (CMV status not recorded). Some clones in this sample may be carry-over from other donors' samples. For the CDR3, the DNA is TGTGCCAGCAGCCCGACTAGCGGGGGAAATGAGCAGTTCTTC. Translating gives CASSPTSGGNEQFF.